This T cell receptor beta chain was observed in a study of shared clonotypes between healthy human individuals. Study-level findings and limits: Naive subsets generally had larger estimated richness than memory subsets.

CDR1 and CDR2 from the germline V gene are SGHKS and YYEKEE (reference sequence). This CDR3 contains 14 residues. Trimming cost V 0 bases and J 4 bases, with 11 bases left between them. Note on this clone: No antigen is known for it.

Naive-designated CD8 cells lacked CD45RO, were positively enriched for CCR7, and omitted terminally differentiated effector memory CD45RA+ cells. Template for every sorted-subset replicate PCR totaled approximately 200 ng DNA, some 30,000 T cell genomes. Clones were sequenced by immunoSEQ multiplex PCR, and TCRdb holds only the in-frame ones, with some missing. The data contain about 650,000 clones, 95% to 96% of them singletons. The sequence derives from a woman aged 25 to 45 in good health. Sequencing was carried out using naive CD8+ T cells sorted from blood. V usage is TRBV5-5 and J usage is TRBJ2-7; D is unclear. CDR3 sequence: CASSLVGIRYEQYF. CDR3 nucleotide sequence: TGTGCCAGCAGCTTGGTAGGGATCAGGTACGAGCAGTACTTC.